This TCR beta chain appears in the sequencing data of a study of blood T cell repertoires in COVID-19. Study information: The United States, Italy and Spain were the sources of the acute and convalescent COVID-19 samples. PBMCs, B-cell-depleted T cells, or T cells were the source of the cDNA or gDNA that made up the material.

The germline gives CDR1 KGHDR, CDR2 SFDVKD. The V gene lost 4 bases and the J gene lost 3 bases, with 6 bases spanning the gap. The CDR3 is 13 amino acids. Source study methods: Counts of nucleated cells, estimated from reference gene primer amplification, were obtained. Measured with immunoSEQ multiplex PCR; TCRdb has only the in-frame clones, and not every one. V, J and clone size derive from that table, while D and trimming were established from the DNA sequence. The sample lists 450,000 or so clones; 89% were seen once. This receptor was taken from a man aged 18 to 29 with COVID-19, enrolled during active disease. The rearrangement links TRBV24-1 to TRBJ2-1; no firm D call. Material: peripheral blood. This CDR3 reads CATSEADYNEQFF. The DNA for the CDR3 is TGTGCCACCAGTGAGGCAGACTACAATGAGCAGTTCTTC.